Many counts were recorded for the clone carrying this T cell receptor beta chain. Noted time point: persistent/refractory GD, antithyroid drugs over 5 years with positive TRAb. RNA extracted from PBMCs served as the sequencing template. This record belongs to a study of regulatory T cells in long-lasting Graves disease. The TCR beta library used iRepertoire HTBI primers with Arm-PCR amplification of CDR3. TCRdb reprocessed the multiplex PCR reads via MiXCR and lists one record per CDR3 protein. This sample carries a few hundred thousand distinct CDR3 sequences, around a quarter of them seen once, and the ten largest clones take around 24%. The origin of this receptor is a female donor with Graves disease. The source material was peripheral blood mononuclear cells (PBMCs), sampled when the disease was refractory, from a patient treated with antithyroid drugs.

The CDR3 coding sequence is TGTGCCAGCAGTGGCGGGGACAGAAGGGGGGAGACCCAGTACTTC. Its protein is CASSGGDRRGETQYF. The chain couples TRBV2 to TRBJ2-5; weak D call: TRBD1 (7 bases). Germline-derived CDR1 and CDR2 are SNHLY and FYNNEI. The CDR3 extends over 15 amino acids. V gave up 4 bases and J gave up 5 bases, with 17 bases separating them. The full variable domain, in which reference TRBV2 and TRBJ2-5 provide the parts outside the CDR3, is EPEVTQTPSHQVTQMGQEVILRCVPISNHLYFYWYRQILGQKVEFLVSFYNNEISEKSEIFDDQFSVERPDGSNFTLKIRSTKLEDSAMYFCASSGGDRRGETQYFGPGTRLLVL.